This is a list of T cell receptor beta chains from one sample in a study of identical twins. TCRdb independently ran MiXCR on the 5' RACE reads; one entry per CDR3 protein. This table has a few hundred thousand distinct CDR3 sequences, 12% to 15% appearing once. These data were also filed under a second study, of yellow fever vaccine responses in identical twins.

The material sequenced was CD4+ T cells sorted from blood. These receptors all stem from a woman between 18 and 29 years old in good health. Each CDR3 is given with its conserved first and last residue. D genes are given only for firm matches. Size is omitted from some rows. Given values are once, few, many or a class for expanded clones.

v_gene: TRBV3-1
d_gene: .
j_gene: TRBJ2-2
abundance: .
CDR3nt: TGTGCCAGCAGCCAAACGGGAGTTGGGACTGGGGAGCTGTTTTTT
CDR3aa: CASSQTGVGTGELFF

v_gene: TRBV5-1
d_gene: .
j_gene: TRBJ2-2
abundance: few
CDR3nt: TGCGCCAGCAGCTTGAGCCAGACGAACACCGGGGAGCTGTTTTTT
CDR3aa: CASSLSQTNTGELFF

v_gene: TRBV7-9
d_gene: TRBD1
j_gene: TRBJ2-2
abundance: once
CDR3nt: TGTGCCAGCAGCTCCGGACAGGGCGAGGCCGGGGAGCTGTTTTTT
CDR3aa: CASSSGQGEAGELFF

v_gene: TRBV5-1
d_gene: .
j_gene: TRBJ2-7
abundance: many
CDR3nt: TGCGCCAGCAGAGAACTCGACACTTTATTGAACGAGCAGTACTTC
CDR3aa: CASRELDTLLNEQYF

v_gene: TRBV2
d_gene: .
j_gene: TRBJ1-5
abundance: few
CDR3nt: TGTGCCAGCCACGAGACAGCAAGCAATCAGCCCCAGCATTTT
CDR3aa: CASHETASNQPQHF

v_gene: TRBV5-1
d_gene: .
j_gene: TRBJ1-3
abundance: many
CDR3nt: TGCGCCAGCAGCGACCGGGCCACTGGAAACACCATATATTTT
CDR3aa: CASSDRATGNTIYF

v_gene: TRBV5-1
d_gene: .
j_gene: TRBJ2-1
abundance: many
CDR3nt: TGCGCCAGCAGCCGTGAGGAGGGCCTAGACAATGAGCAGTTCTTC
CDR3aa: CASSREEGLDNEQFF

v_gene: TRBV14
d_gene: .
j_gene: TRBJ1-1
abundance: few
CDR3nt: TGTGCCAGCAGCCAACAAGAGGTGACTGAAGCTTTCTTT
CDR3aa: CASSQQEVTEAFF

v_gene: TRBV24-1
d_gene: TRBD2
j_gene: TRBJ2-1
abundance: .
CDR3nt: TGTGCCACCAGTTGGTCCGAACAAGGACTAGCGAGGAATGAGCAGTTCTTC
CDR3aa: CATSWSEQGLARNEQFF

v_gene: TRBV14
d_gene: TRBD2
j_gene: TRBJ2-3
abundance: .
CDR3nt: TGTGCCAGCAGCCAAGCAAGCGGGAGGGCCTTGAGCACAGATACGCAGTATTTT
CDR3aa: CASSQASGRALSTDTQYF

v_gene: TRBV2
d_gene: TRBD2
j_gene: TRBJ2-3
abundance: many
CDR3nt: TGTGCCAGCAAGTTAGCGGGAAGCACAGATACGCAGTATTTT
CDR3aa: CASKLAGSTDTQYF

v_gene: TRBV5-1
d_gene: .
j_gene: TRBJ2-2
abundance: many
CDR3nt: TGCGCCAGCAGCAGGGTCACCGGGGAGCTGTTTTTT
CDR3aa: CASSRVTGELFF

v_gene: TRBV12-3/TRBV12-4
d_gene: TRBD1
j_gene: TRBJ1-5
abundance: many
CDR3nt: TGTGCCAGCAGTTCACAGGGGGCGGTAAGGGGTAATCAGCCCCAGCATTTT
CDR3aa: CASSSQGAVRGNQPQHF

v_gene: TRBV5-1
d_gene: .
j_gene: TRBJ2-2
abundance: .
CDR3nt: TGCGCCAGCAGCTTTACTAGCAATTTCGGGAACACCGGGGAGCTGTTTTTT
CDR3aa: CASSFTSNFGNTGELFF

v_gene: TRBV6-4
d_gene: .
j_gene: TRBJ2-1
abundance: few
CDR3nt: TGTGCCAGCAGTGACTCGAGGCGGTCGAGCGGTAGCTCCTACAATGAGCAGTTCTTC
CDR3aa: CASSDSRRSSGSSYNEQFF

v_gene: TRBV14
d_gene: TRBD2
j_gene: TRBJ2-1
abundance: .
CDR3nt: TGTGCCAGCAGCCAAGATCTGACTAGCAGGGTCAATGAGCAGTTCTTC
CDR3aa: CASSQDLTSRVNEQFF

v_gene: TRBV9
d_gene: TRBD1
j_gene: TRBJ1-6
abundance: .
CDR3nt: TGTGCCAGCAGCCATTCCAGGACAGGTAATTCACCCCTCCACTTT
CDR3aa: CASSHSRTGNSPLHF

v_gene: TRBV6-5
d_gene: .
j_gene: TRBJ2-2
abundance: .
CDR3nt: TGTGCCAGCAGTTACTCGTGGGGGGAGCTGTTTTTT
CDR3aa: CASSYSWGELFF

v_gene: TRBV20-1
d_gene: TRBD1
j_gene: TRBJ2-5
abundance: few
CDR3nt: TGCAGTGCTCTCCCGGGACAGGGGGCTTGGCAGGAGACCCAGTACTTC
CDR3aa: CSALPGQGAWQETQYF

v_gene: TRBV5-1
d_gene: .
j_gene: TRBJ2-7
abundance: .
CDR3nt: TGCGCCAGCAGTAATAGGACAGACTACGAGCAGTACTTC
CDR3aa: CASSNRTDYEQYF

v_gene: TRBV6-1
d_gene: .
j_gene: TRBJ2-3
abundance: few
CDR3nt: TGTGCCACGACGGACCCATCTAGCACAGATACGCAGTATTTT
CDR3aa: CATTDPSSTDTQYF

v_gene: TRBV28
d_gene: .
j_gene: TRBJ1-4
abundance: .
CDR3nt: TGTGCCAGCAGTACTGCGGGGACCGGTGGTGAAAAACTGTTTTTT
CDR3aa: CASSTAGTGGEKLFF

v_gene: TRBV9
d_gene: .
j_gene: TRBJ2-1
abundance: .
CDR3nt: TGTGCCAGCAGGGACCGGGGCCCTCGAAATGAGCAGTTCTTC
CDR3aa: CASRDRGPRNEQFF

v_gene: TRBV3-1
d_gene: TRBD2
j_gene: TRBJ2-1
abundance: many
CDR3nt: TGTGCCAGCAGCCAAGGAACTTGGATCGGGGGGTCCGCCAATGAGCAGTTCTTC
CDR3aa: CASSQGTWIGGSANEQFF

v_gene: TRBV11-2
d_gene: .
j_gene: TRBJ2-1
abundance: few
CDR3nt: TGTGCCAGCAGCCAAGGCCGACTTCGAAGCTCCTACAATGAGCAGTTCTTC
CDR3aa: CASSQGRLRSSYNEQFF

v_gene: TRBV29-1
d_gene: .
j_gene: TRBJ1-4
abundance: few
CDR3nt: TGCAGCGTTGGGCAGCATTTAGCAACTAATGAAAAACTGTTTTTT
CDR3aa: CSVGQHLATNEKLFF

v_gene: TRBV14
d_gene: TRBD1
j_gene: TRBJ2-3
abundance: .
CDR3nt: TGTGCCAGCAGCACCCACGGGACAGTTCTCGGCGATACGCAGTATTTT
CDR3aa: CASSTHGTVLGDTQYF

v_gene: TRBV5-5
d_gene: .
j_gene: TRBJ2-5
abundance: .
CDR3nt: TGTGCCAGCAGCCTCCTACAGGATGGAGAGACCCAGTACTTC
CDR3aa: CASSLLQDGETQYF

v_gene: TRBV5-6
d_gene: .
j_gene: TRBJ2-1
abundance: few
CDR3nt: TGTGCCAGCAGCTTGGTCGGACTGGGTGAGCAGTTCTTC
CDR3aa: CASSLVGLGEQFF

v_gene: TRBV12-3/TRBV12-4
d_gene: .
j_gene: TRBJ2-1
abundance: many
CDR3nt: TGTGCCAGCAGTTTATTCGGCGGTGGGAGTGAGCAGTTCTTC
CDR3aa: CASSLFGGGSEQFF

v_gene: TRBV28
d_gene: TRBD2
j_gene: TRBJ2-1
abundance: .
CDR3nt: TGTGCCAGCAGTTCTCGGACTAGCGGGAATTACAATGAGCAGTTCTTC
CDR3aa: CASSSRTSGNYNEQFF

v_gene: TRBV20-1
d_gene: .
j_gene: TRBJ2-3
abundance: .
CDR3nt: TGCAGTGCTGTCCTCACTAGCACAGATACGCAGTATTTT
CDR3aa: CSAVLTSTDTQYF

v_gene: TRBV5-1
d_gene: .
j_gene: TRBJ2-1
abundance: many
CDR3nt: TGCGCCAGCAGCTTGGCTCAGACAGACTACAATGAGCAGTTCTTC
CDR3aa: CASSLAQTDYNEQFF

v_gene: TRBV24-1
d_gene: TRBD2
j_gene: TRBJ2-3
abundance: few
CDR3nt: TGTGCCACCAGTGACCAAGGACTAGCGGGAGGGCCGTTGGATACGCAGTATTTT
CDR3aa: CATSDQGLAGGPLDTQYF

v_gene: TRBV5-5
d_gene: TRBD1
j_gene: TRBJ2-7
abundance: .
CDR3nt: TGTGCCAGCAGGTCCCCGGGACAGGGCTACGAGCAGTGCTTC
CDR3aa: CASRSPGQGYEQCF

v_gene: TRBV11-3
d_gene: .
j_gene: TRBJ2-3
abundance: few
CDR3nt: TGTGCCAGCAGCTTAGAAGCAGGAGCGGATACGCAGTATTTT
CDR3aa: CASSLEAGADTQYF

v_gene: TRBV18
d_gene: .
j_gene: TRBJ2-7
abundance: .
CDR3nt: TGTGCCAGCTCACCACCGCACTCCTACGAGCAGTACTTC
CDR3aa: CASSPPHSYEQYF

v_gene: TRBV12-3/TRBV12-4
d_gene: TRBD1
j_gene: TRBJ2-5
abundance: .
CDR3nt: TGTGCCAGCAGCCCCACAGGGGGCGCCGGGGAGACCCAGTACTTC
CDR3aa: CASSPTGGAGETQYF

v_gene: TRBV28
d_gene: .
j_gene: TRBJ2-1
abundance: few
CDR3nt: TGTGCCAGCAGTCCTACCCCGACAAAATGGGGGAATGAGCAGTTCTTC
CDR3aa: CASSPTPTKWGNEQFF

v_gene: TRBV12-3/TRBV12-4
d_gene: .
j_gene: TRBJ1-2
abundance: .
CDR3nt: TGTGCCAGCAGTTTAGAGGGGGTAGGCTATGGCTACACCTTC
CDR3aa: CASSLEGVGYGYTF

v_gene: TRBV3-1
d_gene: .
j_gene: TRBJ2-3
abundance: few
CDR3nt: TGTGCCAGCAGCCATCTAGGGGTAGCGTTGTCAGATACGCAGTATTTT
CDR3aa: CASSHLGVALSDTQYF

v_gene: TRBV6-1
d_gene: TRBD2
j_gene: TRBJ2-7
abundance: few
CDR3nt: TGTGCCAGCAACCCGACTAGCGGGAGCTACGAGCAGTACTTC
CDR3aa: CASNPTSGSYEQYF

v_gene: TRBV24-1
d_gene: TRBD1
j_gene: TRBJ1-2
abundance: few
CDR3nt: TGTGCCACCAGTTCTCGTTCTGGGACAGACGATAACTATGGCTACACCTTC
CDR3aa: CATSSRSGTDDNYGYTF

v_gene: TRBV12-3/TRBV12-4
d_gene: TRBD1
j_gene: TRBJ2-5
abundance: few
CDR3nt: TGTGCCAGCAGTTTGGCGGGACAGGGGGCATCATTGGAGACCCAGTACTTC
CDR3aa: CASSLAGQGASLETQYF

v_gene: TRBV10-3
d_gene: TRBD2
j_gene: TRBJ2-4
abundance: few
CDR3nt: TGTGCCATCAGTGAGTCGGGGCCTAGCGGGACCGTAGCCAAAAACATTCAGTACTTC
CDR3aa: CAISESGPSGTVAKNIQYF

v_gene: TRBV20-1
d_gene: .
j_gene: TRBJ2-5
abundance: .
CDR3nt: TGCAGTGCTGGGGGAGGGACAAAAGAGACCCAGTACTTC
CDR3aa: CSAGGGTKETQYF

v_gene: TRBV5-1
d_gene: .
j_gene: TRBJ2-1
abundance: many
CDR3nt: TGCGCCAGCAGCTTGGCTACGGGATACGGCAATGAGCAGTTCTTC
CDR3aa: CASSLATGYGNEQFF

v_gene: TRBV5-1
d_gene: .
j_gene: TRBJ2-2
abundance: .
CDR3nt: TGCGCCAGCAGAGAAAATGGGGGCCCGAACACCGGGGAGCTGTTTTTT
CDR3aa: CASRENGGPNTGELFF

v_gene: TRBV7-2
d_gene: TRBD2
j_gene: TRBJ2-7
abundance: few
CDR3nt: TGTGCCAGCAGCCTAGCGGGACAAAGCCCCTACGAGCAGTACTTC
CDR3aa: CASSLAGQSPYEQYF

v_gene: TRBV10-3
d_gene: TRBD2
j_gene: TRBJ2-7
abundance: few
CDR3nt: TGTGCCAGCTGGACCGGGACTAGCGGATCCTACGAGCAGTACTTC
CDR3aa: CASWTGTSGSYEQYF

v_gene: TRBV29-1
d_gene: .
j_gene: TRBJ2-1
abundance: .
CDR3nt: TGCAGCGTTTTCCCCGTTCAATACAATGAGCAGTTCTTC
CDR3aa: CSVFPVQYNEQFF

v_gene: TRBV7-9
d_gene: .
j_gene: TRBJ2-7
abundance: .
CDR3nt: TGTGCCAGCAGCGCAGACAGACTATCCTACGAGCAGTACTTC
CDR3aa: CASSADRLSYEQYF

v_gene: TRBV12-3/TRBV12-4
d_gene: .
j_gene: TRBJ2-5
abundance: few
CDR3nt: TGTGCCAGCAGGCCCACGGGCCCGTACCAAGAGACCCAGTACTTC
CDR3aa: CASRPTGPYQETQYF

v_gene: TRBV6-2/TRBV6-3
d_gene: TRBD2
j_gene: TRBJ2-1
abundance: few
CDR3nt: TGTGCCAGCAGTTCCTCCATAGCGGGGGTCTACAATGAGCAGTTCTTC
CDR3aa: CASSSSIAGVYNEQFF

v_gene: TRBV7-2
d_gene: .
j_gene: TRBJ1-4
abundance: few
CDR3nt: TGTGCCAGCCGAGTACAGGGCGAATTTGGAAAACTGTTTTTT
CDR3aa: CASRVQGEFGKLFF